A selection of T cell receptor beta chains follows, all from one sample in a study of control samples from healthy donors and cancer patients. Measured with immunoSEQ multiplex PCR; TCRdb has only the in-frame clones, and not every one. The repertoire consists of about 92,000 clones, with approximately 82% occurring once and the leading ten covering approximately 9.4%. Sequencing input: blood. These receptors all come from a woman between 55 and 75 years old in good health. The CDR3 runs from the conserved cysteine through the conserved F or W. Fields, in order: V gene, CDR3 length, J gene, clone size, CDR3 protein. Clone sizes are given selectively: once, few, many, or a class where the clone is expanded.

TRBV14,14,TRBJ2-2,-,CASSPLQNTGELFF
TRBV28,14,TRBJ2-1,-,CASISLPGRREQFF
TRBV6-2/TRBV6-3,15,TRBJ2-4,few,CASSLDSVAKNIQYF
TRBV7-9,14,TRBJ2-7,-,CASSLDYDSGEQYF
TRBV19,14,TRBJ1-4,-,CASRDRGRSEKLFF
TRBV9,13,TRBJ2-7,-,CASRGTSDYEQYF
TRBV19,13,TRBJ1-5,-,CASSVRRGQPQHF
TRBV5-1,15,TRBJ1-4,-,CASSPQGATNEKLFF
TRBV6-2/TRBV6-3,12,TRBJ1-2,-,CASSHTNYGYTF
TRBV3-1/TRBV3-2,17,TRBJ2-2,-,CASSQEAFGTATGELFF
TRBV6-1,13,TRBJ2-1,-,CASSEAGWNEQFF
TRBV7-2,14,TRBJ2-5,-,CASSLGLNQETQYF
TRBV5-5,16,TRBJ2-5,-,CASSLGLSGMEETQYF
TRBV11-2,14,TRBJ1-2,-,CASSHLPFRDGYTF
TRBV5-1,17,TRBJ2-2,-,CASSLAGAGGPTGELFF